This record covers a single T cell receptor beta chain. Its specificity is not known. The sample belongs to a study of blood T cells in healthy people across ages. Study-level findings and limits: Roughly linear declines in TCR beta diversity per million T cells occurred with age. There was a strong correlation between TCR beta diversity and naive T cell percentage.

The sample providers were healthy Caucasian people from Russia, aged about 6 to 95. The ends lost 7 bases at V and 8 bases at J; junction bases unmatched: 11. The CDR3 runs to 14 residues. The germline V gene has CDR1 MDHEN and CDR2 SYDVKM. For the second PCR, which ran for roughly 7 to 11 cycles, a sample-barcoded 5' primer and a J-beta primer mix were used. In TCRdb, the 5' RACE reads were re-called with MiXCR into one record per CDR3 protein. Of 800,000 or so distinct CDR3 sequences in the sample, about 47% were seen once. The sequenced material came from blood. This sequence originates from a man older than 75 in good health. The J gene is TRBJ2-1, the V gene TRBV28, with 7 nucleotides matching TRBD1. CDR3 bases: TGTGCCAGCAAAGGCGACAGGGTAATCCATGAGCAGTTCTTC. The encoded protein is CASKGDRVIHEQFF.